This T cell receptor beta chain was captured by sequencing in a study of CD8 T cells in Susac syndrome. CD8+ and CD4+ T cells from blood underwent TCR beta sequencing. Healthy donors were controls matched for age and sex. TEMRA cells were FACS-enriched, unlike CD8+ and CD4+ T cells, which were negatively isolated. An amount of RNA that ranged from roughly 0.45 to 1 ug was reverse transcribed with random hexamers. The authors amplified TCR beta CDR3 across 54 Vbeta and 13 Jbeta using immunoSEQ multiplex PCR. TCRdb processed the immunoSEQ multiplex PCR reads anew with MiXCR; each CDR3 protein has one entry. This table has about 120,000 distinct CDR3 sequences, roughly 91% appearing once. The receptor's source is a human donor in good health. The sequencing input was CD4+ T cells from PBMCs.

The CDR3, as DNA: TGCAGTGCTCTGCGACAGGGGGGGTACGAGCAGTACTTC. Translation: CSALRQGGYEQYF. The chain carries TRBV20-1 and TRBJ2-7; 9 bases fit TRBD1. Losses at the gene ends were 5 bases for V and 4 bases for J; bases not matched to a gene: 6. Germline V gene sequence: CDR1 DFQATT, CDR2 SNEGSKA (reference sequence). This CDR3 spans 13 amino acids.